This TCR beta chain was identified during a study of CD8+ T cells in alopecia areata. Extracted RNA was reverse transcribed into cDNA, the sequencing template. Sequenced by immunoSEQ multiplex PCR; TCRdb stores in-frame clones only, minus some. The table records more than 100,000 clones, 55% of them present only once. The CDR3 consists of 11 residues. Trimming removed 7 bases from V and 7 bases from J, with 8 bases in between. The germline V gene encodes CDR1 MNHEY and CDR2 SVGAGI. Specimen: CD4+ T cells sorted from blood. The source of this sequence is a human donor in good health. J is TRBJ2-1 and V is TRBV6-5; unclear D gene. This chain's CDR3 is CASTGRNEQFF. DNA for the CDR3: TGTGCCAGCACGGGTAGGAATGAGCAGTTCTTC.